Listed here are 3 T cell receptor beta chains from one sample, sequenced in a study of spatial heterogeneity in lung cancer. Time point of the sample: sample taken at primary tumor resection. TCRdb reprocessed the 5' RACE reads via MiXCR and lists one record per CDR3 protein. The sample shows about 92,000 distinct CDR3 sequences, around 12% of them seen only once. The sample consisted of PBMCs, taken at surgery. These receptor sequences come from a male donor with early-stage non-small cell lung cancer.

The chain couples TRBV10-3 to TRBJ2-7, with TRBD1 identical over 9 bases. Germline CDR1 ENHRY, CDR2 SYGVKD. Trimming cost V 6 bases and J 2 bases; bases outside gene matches: 5. The CDR3 extends over 14 amino acids. The CDR3 DNA reads as TGTGCCATCAGGGCGGACAGGGGCCCCTACGAGCAGTACTTC. It is translated as CAIRADRGPYEQYF.

A few counts support this clonotype. The chain recombines TRBV12-3 or TRBV12-4 with TRBJ1-5, with D possibly TRBD1 on 5 matching bases. This CDR3 is 15 amino acids long. The germline V and J ends were trimmed by 6 bases and 4 bases, with 16 bases remaining between them. CDR3 residues: CASSRLTEPNQPQHF. CDR3 DNA sequence: TGTGCCAGCAGCCGGCTGACAGAACCTAATCAGCCCCAGCATTTT.

This clonotype occurred a few times. V usage is TRBV2 and J usage is TRBJ2-5, with 11 bases that match TRBD1. CDR1 is SNHLY, CDR2 FYNNEI, per germline. With V trimmed by 6 bases and J by 5 bases, 8 bases remained unmatched. This CDR3 comprises 15 residues. The CDR3 sequence: CASRFGTGGFETQYF. CDR3 nucleotides: TGTGCCAGCAGGTTCGGGACAGGGGGTTTTGAGACCCAGTACTTC.